Reported below is one T cell receptor (beta chain). Its antigen remains unknown. The sample comes from a study of CD8 T cells in Susac syndrome. The length of the CDR3 is 15 residues. CDR1 WSHSY and CDR2 SAAADI come from the germline V gene. Trimming took off 8 bases at V and 1 base at J, with 15 bases between the two ends. Reverse transcription of roughly 0.5 to 1 ug RNA was performed with random hexamers. TCRdb called the immunoSEQ multiplex PCR reads again in MiXCR, with one record for every CDR3 protein. The sample lists 400,000 to 550,000 distinct CDR3 sequences, about 85% occurring once. Notes on the study in general: As the study acknowledged, the number of individuals in its TCR sequencing and HLA analysis was relatively small.

The chain carries TRBV10-2 and TRBJ2-1; D is unclear. This receptor was taken from a human donor with multiple sclerosis. The sample consisted of CD8+ T cells from PBMCs. The CDR3 loop is CASQLDAASYNEQFF. In DNA, the CDR3 is TGCGCCAGCCAACTGGACGCCGCATCCTACAATGAGCAGTTCTTC.